This is a list of T cell receptor beta chains from one sample in a study of PD-L1 blockade in urothelial cancer. The protocol was immunoSEQ multiplex PCR, while the TCRdb copy is restricted to in-frame clones and leaves out a portion. The sample holds about 57,000 clones, about 82% seen once. The starting material was PBMCs, obtained around atezolizumab (anti-PD-L1) treatment. These receptors were obtained from a man aged 45-65 years with urothelial cancer. The CDR3 runs from the conserved cysteine through the conserved F or W. A D gene is named only where the DNA matches it firmly. Size values are once, few and many counts, or a class for expanded clones, and some rows have none.

>once|-|TRBJ1-2|TRBV2
TGTGCCAGCAGTGAAGCGGGGGGAAACTATGGCTACACCTTC
CASSEAGGNYGYTF
>-|-|TRBJ2-7|TRBV6-5
TGTGCCAGCAGTTCGGGTAGCGGAGCCTACGAGCAGTACTTC
CASSSGSGAYEQYF
>-|-|TRBJ2-7|TRBV5-6
TGTGCCAGCAGCTTAGGGGGGGGCTACGAGCAGTACTTC
CASSLGGGYEQYF
>-|-|TRBJ2-1|TRBV18
TGTGCCAGCTCACCAAAGAGAACTGAGCAGTTCTTC
CASSPKRTEQFF
>once|-|TRBJ1-1|TRBV6-5
TGTGCCAGCAGACAGACCACCGGCCAAGCTTTCTTT
CASRQTTGQAFF
>-|-|TRBJ2-3|TRBV7-9
TGTGCCAGCAGCTTAACACAGGCCGGCACAGATACGCAGTATTTT
CASSLTQAGTDTQYF
>once|TRBD2|TRBJ2-3|TRBV11-1
TGTGCCAGCAGCCAATGGACTAGCGGTTCCCCTACGCAGTATTTT
CASSQWTSGSPTQYF
>few|-|TRBJ2-3|TRBV27
TGTGCCAGCAGTTTATCTTTATCAAGTCTCACAAATACGCAGTATTTT
CASSLSLSSLTNTQYF
>-|-|TRBJ1-1|TRBV28
TGTGCCAGCAGTAACAGGGCGCGCACTGAAGCTTTCTTT
CASSNRARTEAFF
>-|-|TRBJ2-1|TRBV5-1
TGCGCCAGCAGCTGGGGAGATCATAGTAATGAGCAGTTCTTC
CASSWGDHSNEQFF
>-|TRBD1|TRBJ2-7|TRBV18
TGTGCCAGCTCACCATTGGGACAGAGCTACGAGCAGTACTTC
CASSPLGQSYEQYF
>-|TRBD1|TRBJ2-5|TRBV19
TGTGCCAGTAGTGCGGGGACAGGGGTTGGGTTTCAGACCCAGTACTTC
CASSAGTGVGFQTQYF
>-|-|TRBJ1-5|TRBV27
TGTGCCAGCAGTTTATCCAGAGTGGGCCAGCCCCAGCATTTT
CASSLSRVGQPQHF
>-|-|TRBJ1-2|TRBV20-1
TGCAGTGGCGCCCTTTCGCATGGCTACACCTTC
CSGALSHGYTF
>-|TRBD2|TRBJ2-7|TRBV18
TGTGCCAGCTCACCAGGTCGAGCGGGAGAAACTTACGAGCAGTACTTC
CASSPGRAGETYEQYF
>-|TRBD1|TRBJ1-1|TRBV5-1
TGCGCCAGCAGCTTGGTGACAGGGGAGAACACTGAAGCTTTCTTT
CASSLVTGENTEAFF
>once|TRBD1|TRBJ2-5|TRBV28
TGTGCCAGCAGCATCCCCGGACAGGGGGCTCGGGAGACCCAGTACTTC
CASSIPGQGARETQYF
>-|-|TRBJ1-6|TRBV6-5
TGTGCCAGCAGTTACCTGCAGGATAATTCACCCCTCCACTTT
CASSYLQDNSPLHF
>-|-|TRBJ2-7|TRBV11-2
TGTGCCAGCAGCTTATCTGGGGGCATTCCCGAGCAGTACTTC
CASSLSGGIPEQYF
>-|-|TRBJ2-3|TRBV7-3
TGTGCCAGCTCCGACAGAACAGATACGCAGTATTTT
CASSDRTDTQYF
>few|TRBD2|TRBJ2-7|TRBV7-2
TGTGCCAGCAGCTTAGGGACTAGCGGGCGAATCGACGAGCAGTACTTC
CASSLGTSGRIDEQYF
>-|-|TRBJ2-5|TRBV5-8
TGTGCCAGCAGCTTGAGGGGGGGACAACAAGAGACCCAGTACTTC
CASSLRGGQQETQYF
>once|-|TRBJ2-1|TRBV10-3
TGTGCCATCAGGGAGACAGCCTCCGGGGACAATGAGCAGTTCTTC
CAIRETASGDNEQFF
>-|TRBD2|TRBJ2-3|TRBV29-1
TGCAGCGCTACCAGAGCGGGATCAACAGATACGCAGTATTTT
CSATRAGSTDTQYF
>-|-|TRBJ1-2|TRBV18
TGTGCCAGCTCACTACAGAACTATGGCTACACCTTC
CASSLQNYGYTF
>-|TRBD1|TRBJ1-3|TRBV18
TGTGCCAGCTCAACCGACAGGGGGCGACGTGGAAACACCATATATTTT
CASSTDRGRRGNTIYF
>-|TRBD1|TRBJ2-7|TRBV6-6
TGTGCCAGCAGTTACCTAGGGGGCAGCGAGCAGTACTTC
CASSYLGGSEQYF
>-|TRBD1|TRBJ2-7|TRBV7-7
TGTGCTAGCAGCTTAGGGCCAGGGGGCTACGAGCAGTACTTC
CASSLGPGGYEQYF
>-|-|TRBJ2-1|TRBV5-4
TGTGCCAGCAGCTTGGTTTATAGCGGTTACAATGAGCAGTTCTTC
CASSLVYSGYNEQFF
>-|-|TRBJ2-2|TRBV7-2
TGTGCCAGCAGCTTAGCCTTTAGGCGGACCGGGGAGCTGTTTTTT
CASSLAFRRTGELFF
>few|-|TRBJ2-7|TRBV7-9
TGTGCCAGCAGCTTAGCGGGGGCCTACGGTCACGAGCAGTACTTC
CASSLAGAYGHEQYF
>-|TRBD1|TRBJ2-1|TRBV11-2
TGTGCCAGCAGCCGGACAAGTACCGGGACAGGGGGCCTTCTTGAGCAGTTCTTC
CASSRTSTGTGGLLEQFF
>few|TRBD1|TRBJ1-2|TRBV19
TGTGCCAGTACGTTTAGGGGGCGGATCTATGGCTACACCTTC
CASTFRGRIYGYTF
>-|TRBD1|TRBJ1-2|TRBV5-1
TGCGCCAGCAGCCCGGGGACAGGGATTACCTCTGGCTACACCTTC
CASSPGTGITSGYTF
>-|-|TRBJ1-2|TRBV18
TGTGCCAGCTCACCAAATTTAAGACAGAACTATGGCTACACCTTC
CASSPNLRQNYGYTF
>once|TRBD1|TRBJ1-5|TRBV2
TGTGCCAGCGGGCCCGGGACAGGTGGGAATCAGCCCCAGCATTTT
CASGPGTGGNQPQHF
>-|-|TRBJ1-2|TRBV5-5
TGTGCCAGCAGCTTGGAGACAGGATTAGGCTACACCTTC
CASSLETGLGYTF